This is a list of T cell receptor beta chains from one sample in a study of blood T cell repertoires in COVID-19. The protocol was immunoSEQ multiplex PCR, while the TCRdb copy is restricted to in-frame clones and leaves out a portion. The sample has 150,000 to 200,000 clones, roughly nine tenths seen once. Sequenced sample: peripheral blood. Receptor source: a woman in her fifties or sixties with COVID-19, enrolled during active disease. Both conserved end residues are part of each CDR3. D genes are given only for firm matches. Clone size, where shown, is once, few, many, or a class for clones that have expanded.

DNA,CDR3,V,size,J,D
TGTGCCGGGGGGACGGGAAGCTCTGGAAACACCATATATTTT,CAGGTGSSGNTIYF,TRBV7-9,.,TRBJ1-3,.
TGTGCCAGCAGCCAAGATTTACAGGGACCCTATGGCTACACCTTC,CASSQDLQGPYGYTF,TRBV4-2,.,TRBJ1-2,.
TGTGCCAGCGAGATACAGGGGAGCTATGGCTACACCTTC,CASEIQGSYGYTF,TRBV7-9,.,TRBJ1-2,TRBD1
TGCGCCAGCAGCTACGAGGGTATTAATCAGCCCCAGCATTTT,CASSYEGINQPQHF,TRBV5-1,.,TRBJ1-5,.
TGTGCCAGCAGCACCCCGGGACAGGGCTCCTACGAGCAGTACTTC,CASSTPGQGSYEQYF,TRBV3-1/TRBV3-2,.,TRBJ2-7,TRBD1
TGTGCCAGCAGTTCAGCGGGACGGGGGGCCAACGTCCTGACTTTC,CASSSAGRGANVLTF,TRBV5-8,.,TRBJ2-6,TRBD2
TGTGCCAGCAGCTTAGTGGGGACAGGGGCCTACGAGCAGTACTTC,CASSLVGTGAYEQYF,TRBV7-9,.,TRBJ2-7,TRBD1
TGTGCCAGCAGTAGGACAGGACCCAGGTCTAAGTCCCAGCATTTT,CASSRTGPRSKSQHF,TRBV27,.,TRBJ1-5,TRBD1
TGTGCCGGCAGTTACAGTTTCGCGGGAGCTGACAATGAGCAGTTCTTC,CAGSYSFAGADNEQFF,TRBV6-5,.,TRBJ2-1,TRBD2
TGTGCCAGCACTCGACAGGGGAGCTCCTACGAGCAGTACTTC,CASTRQGSSYEQYF,TRBV7-2,.,TRBJ2-7,TRBD1
TGTGCCAGCAGCGTAGTTGCCGGGGCCTACAATGAGCAGTTCTTC,CASSVVAGAYNEQFF,TRBV9,.,TRBJ2-1,.
TGTGCCAGCAGTTCTCAGGGGACATGGTACCAAGAGACCCAGTACTTC,CASSSQGTWYQETQYF,TRBV27,.,TRBJ2-5,.
TGCGCCAGCAGCTTGGTATCCCTAGCGGGACGCAATGAGCAGTTCTTC,CASSLVSLAGRNEQFF,TRBV5-1,.,TRBJ2-1,TRBD2
TGTGCCAGCAGGAAAGGGACAGACCCTTCCACAGATACGCAGTATTTT,CASRKGTDPSTDTQYF,TRBV2,.,TRBJ2-3,TRBD1
TGTGCCAGTACCCACTCAGGGGGCTACACCATATATTTT,CASTHSGGYTIYF,TRBV19,.,TRBJ1-3,TRBD1
TGTGCCAGCAGGGTTACGCTAGCTACACCATTCGACAATAAGCAGTTCTTC,CASRVTLATPFDNKQFF,TRBV21-1,.,TRBJ2-1,.
TGTGCCAGCAGTACCCAGACAGCAAACCGCTATGGCTACACCTTC,CASSTQTANRYGYTF,TRBV28,.,TRBJ1-2,.
TGTGCCAGCAGGCAGCTATCGGGAGGGGAGCTGTTTTTT,CASRQLSGGELFF,TRBV6-5,.,TRBJ2-2,.
TGTGCCAGCAGTTTCGGATCAGCGAACATTCAGTACTTC,CASSFGSANIQYF,TRBV28,.,TRBJ2-4,.
TGTGCCAGCAGCCAAGATGGGGTTAGCGGGAGTATAAATGAGCAGTTCTTC,CASSQDGVSGSINEQFF,TRBV3-1/TRBV3-2,.,TRBJ2-1,TRBD2
TGTGCCAGCAGCCTGAGGACTACCGACTACGAGCAGTACTTC,CASSLRTTDYEQYF,TRBV11-2,.,TRBJ2-7,.
TGCAGTGCTAGTTTCGGGGGGGGCTACAACGAGCAGTTCTTC,CSASFGGGYNEQFF,TRBV20-1,.,TRBJ2-1,TRBD2
TGTGCCAGCAGTCGACAGTCGAACACTGAAGCTTTCTTT,CASSRQSNTEAFF,TRBV6-4,.,TRBJ1-1,.
TGTGCCAGCAGCGAACTAACTGCCGATGAGCAGTTCTTC,CASSELTADEQFF,TRBV9,.,TRBJ2-1,.
TGCGCCAGCAGCTTAAGGACGGGAGCAGATACGCAGTATTTT,CASSLRTGADTQYF,TRBV5-1,.,TRBJ2-3,.
TGTGCCAGCAGTTACAAGGCAGGGGCGATTAGCACTGAAGCTTTCTTT,CASSYKAGAISTEAFF,TRBV6-2/TRBV6-3,.,TRBJ1-1,.
TGCGCCAGCAGCTTGTTAGGACTAGCGGGAGCGACTAGCACAGATACGCAGTATTTT,CASSLLGLAGATSTDTQYF,TRBV5-1,.,TRBJ2-3,TRBD2
TGTGCCAGCAGGGGGATCTGGACCGGGGAGCTGTTTTTT,CASRGIWTGELFF,TRBV19,.,TRBJ2-2,TRBD1
TGCGCCAGCAACAGGGGAAATGAAAAACTGTTTTTT,CASNRGNEKLFF,TRBV4-3,.,TRBJ1-4,TRBD1
TGCGCCAGCAGCCAACCCGACAGACATGAAGCTTTCTTT,CASSQPDRHEAFF,TRBV4-1,few,TRBJ1-1,.
TGTGCCAGTAGTATGGGAGTTAGCAATCAGCCCCAGCATTTT,CASSMGVSNQPQHF,TRBV19,.,TRBJ1-5,.
TGTGCCAGCAGTTTATTGACAGGGGCCGGAAACACCATATATTTT,CASSLLTGAGNTIYF,TRBV28,.,TRBJ1-3,TRBD1
TGTGCCACCAGTGATTGGGACAGCGGATTGTGGGGCTACACCTTC,CATSDWDSGLWGYTF,TRBV24-1,once,TRBJ1-2,TRBD1
TGTGCCAGCAGTCGACGCGCTGGGACAGGGACTTTCATAGGAAACACCATATATTTT,CASSRRAGTGTFIGNTIYF,TRBV28,once,TRBJ1-3,TRBD1
TGTGCCAGCAGCGCGGCGGGACAGGAGGCAGATACGCAGTATTTT,CASSAAGQEADTQYF,TRBV9,many,TRBJ2-3,TRBD1
TGTGCCAGCAGCCCCTACCTAGCGGGGGCAAGCTCCTACAATGAGCAGTTCTTC,CASSPYLAGASSYNEQFF,TRBV7-2,.,TRBJ2-1,TRBD2
TGTGCCAGCAGCCCCCACGGACAGGATGAAGCTTTCTTT,CASSPHGQDEAFF,TRBV9,.,TRBJ1-1,TRBD1